What follows are 24 T cell receptor beta chains derived from one specimen sequenced in a study of shared clonotypes between healthy human individuals. Sequenced by immunoSEQ multiplex PCR; TCRdb stores in-frame clones only, minus some. The sample holds about 600,000 clones; roughly 98% are singletons and the top ten take approximately 0.3%. Positive CCR7 selection of CD45RO-negative cells yielded the naive CD8 cells, and terminally differentiated effector memory CD45RA+ cells were excluded. Sample: naive CD8+ T cells sorted from blood. These receptors were obtained from a man aged 25-45 years in good health.

The rearrangement links TRBV4-1 to TRBJ2-7; D is ambiguous. The CDR3 runs 14 residues. CDR1 is MGHRA and CDR2 is YSYEKL in the germline V gene. The ends were cut back, 0 bases at V and 3 bases at J, with 9 bases in the middle. CDR3 in DNA: TGCGCCAGCAGCCAAGATAGTAGAGGCTACGAGCAGTACTTC. Translated, it gives CASSQDSRGYEQYF.

The chain has TRBV5-6 and TRBJ2-7, with D tentatively TRBD1 (6 bases). The CDR3 totals 11 residues. CDR1 and CDR2 from the germline V gene are SGHDT and YYEEEE. With 5 bases removed from V and 5 bases from J, the gap between germline ends came to 8 bases. CDR3: CASSQGNEQYF. The DNA of the CDR3 is TGTGCCAGCAGTCAGGGGAACGAGCAGTACTTC.

The genes are TRBV6-1 and TRBJ2-7; D might be TRBD1 or TRBD2, each matching 5 bases. The CDR3 is made up of 13 amino acids. V was pared by 7 bases and J by 4 bases, with 14 bases between. Germline values: CDR1 MNHNS, CDR2 SASEGT. The CDR3 DNA follows: TGTGCCAGCACGAGGGGAAAAACTTACGAGCAGTACTTC. It translates to CASTRGKTYEQYF.

Note on this clone: Compared with germline, one end of the junction differs, possibly owing to a read error. The rearrangement uses TRBV2 and TRBJ2-7; 10 bases agree with TRBD1. The CDR3 runs 17 residues. Germline CDR1 reads SNHLY; CDR2 reads FYNNEI. CDR3 sequence reads: CASSVERDRGGTYEQYF. CDR3 DNA sequence: TGTGCCAGTAGTGTAGAACGGGACAGGGGTGGTACCTACGAGCAGTACTTC.

The chain is built from TRBV6-1 and TRBJ1-4; TRBD1 aligns across 7 bases. The CDR3 is made up of 16 amino acids. V shed 0 bases, J shed 4 bases, and the junction held 5 bases outside the gene matches. From germline, CDR1 is MNHNS and CDR2 SASEGT. The CDR3 here is CASSEAPGQSNEKLFF. For the CDR3, the DNA is TGTGCCAGCAGTGAAGCGCCGGGACAGAGTAATGAAAAACTGTTTTTT.

V usage is TRBV9 and J usage is TRBJ2-1; 9 bases map to TRBD2. The length of the CDR3 is 17 residues. Germline V gene data show CDR1 as SGDLS and CDR2 as YYNGEE. J gave up 7 bases and V 0 bases, and 11 bases lay outside the gene matches. This CDR3 is CASSVDFMAGGGNEQFF. CDR3 DNA: TGTGCCAGCAGCGTAGACTTTATGGCGGGAGGGGGGAATGAGCAGTTCTTC. The full variable domain, in which reference TRBV9 and TRBJ2-1 provide the parts outside the CDR3, is DSGVTQTPKHLITATGQRVTLRCSPRSGDLSVYWYQQSLDQGLQFLIQYYNGEERAKGNILERFSAQQFPDLHSELNLSSLELGDSALYFCASSVDFMAGGGNEQFFGPGTRLTVL.

Comments on this clone: Germline is not matched at one junction end, which may reflect a read error. The gene calls are TRBV7-7 and TRBJ1-1, with a tentative D call TRBD1 (5 bases). The CDR3 is 13 amino acids. CDR1 and CDR2 from the germline V gene are SSHAT and FNYEAQ (reference sequence). The CDR3 nucleotides read TGTGCTAGCAGCTTAGGGGCGAACACTGAAGCTTTCTTT. Amino acids: CASSLGANTEAFF.

A single count supports this clone. The chain has TRBV6-5 and TRBJ2-4, with D possibly matching TRBD1 (5 bases). V was trimmed by 0 bases and J by 6 bases, leaving 15 bases between them. The CDR3 extends over 16 amino acids. Looked up from germline, CDR1 is MNHEY and CDR2 is SVGAGI. This chain's CDR3 is CASSYSPQGSSNIQYF. The CDR3 DNA reads TGTGCCAGCAGTTACTCCCCCCAGGGATCTTCAAACATTCAGTACTTC.

V usage is TRBV2 and J usage is TRBJ2-7; D remains unclear. Germline V gives CDR1 SNHLY, CDR2 FYNNEI. V gave up 5 bases and J gave up 7 bases, with 12 bases separating them. The CDR3 contains 12 residues. The DNA for the CDR3 is TGTGCCAGCAGTTATTTTCTGGGGGAGCAGTACTTC. Translating it yields CASSYFLGEQYF.

Written as DNA, the CDR3 is TGCAGCGGATCCGGCGACCCCCAAGAGACCCAGTACTTC. It encodes CSGSGDPQETQYF. This chain connects TRBV29-1 to TRBJ2-5; D uncertain. V lost 7 bases to trimming and J lost 1 base, with 13 bases between them. Germline values: CDR1 SQVTM, CDR2 ANQGSEA. This CDR3 is built from 13 residues.

This sequence joins TRBV13 and TRBJ2-7; the D gene could be TRBD1 or TRBD2 (5 bases each). The CDR3 is 15 amino acids. CDR1 and CDR2 from the germline V gene are PRHDT and FYEKMQ (reference sequence). V was pared by 5 bases and J by 0 bases, with 14 bases between. CDR3 in DNA: TGTGCCAGCAGCCCGGATACGGGGACCTCCTACGAGCAGTACTTC. Protein: CASSPDTGTSYEQYF.

V usage is TRBV6-1 and J usage is TRBJ2-1; D may correspond to TRBD1 or TRBD2 (5 bases each). Trimming left V 2 bases short and J 8 bases short, with 16 bases between. The CDR3 runs 15 residues. Germline CDR1 and CDR2: MNHNS and SASEGT. The CDR3 loop reads CASSEIRGRIDEQFF. The CDR3 DNA reads TGTGCCAGCAGTGAAATCCGGGGCCGGATCGATGAGCAGTTCTTC.

This rearrangement joins TRBV5-6 to TRBJ2-2; 7 nucleotides line up with TRBD2. Germline V lookup: CDR1 SGHDT, CDR2 YYEEEE. V lost 3 bases to trimming and J lost 1 base; unmatched junction nucleotides: 3. The CDR3 sequence is 15 residues long. The CDR3 is CASSSLAGNTGELFF. CDR3 DNA sequence: TGTGCCAGCAGCTCCTTAGCGGGGAACACCGGGGAGCTGTTTTTT.

J is TRBJ1-5 and V is TRBV27; unclear D gene. The CDR3 has 14 residues. Germline V lookup: CDR1 MNHEY, CDR2 SMNVEV (reference sequence). Trimming pared 3 bases from V and 4 bases from J, leaving 10 bases between. The CDR3 sequence: CASSFIAGNQPQHF. Here the CDR3 DNA reads TGTGCCAGCAGTTTTATCGCGGGTAATCAGCCCCAGCATTTT.

The chain links TRBV27 to TRBJ2-7, with 11 bases that match TRBD2. The germline V gene encodes CDR1 MNHEY and CDR2 SMNVEV (reference sequence). The length of the CDR3 is 15 residues. The V and J ends lost 2 bases and 3 bases, in that order; junction bases with no gene match: 3. CDR3 coding DNA: TGTGCCAGCAGTTTAATAGCGGGAGGGCACTACGAGCAGTACTTC. This codes for CASSLIAGGHYEQYF.

DNA for the CDR3: TGTGCCAGCAGTTTAGGTTTCGGAACCTCTGAAGCTTTCTTT. Amino acid sequence: CASSLGFGTSEAFF. The chain combines TRBV27 with TRBJ1-1; D uncertain. Per germline, CDR1 MNHEY and CDR2 SMNVEV (reference sequence). The V and J ends lost 2 bases and 6 bases respectively, with 13 bases between them. The CDR3 is made up of 14 amino acids.

This sequence joins TRBV9 and TRBJ2-3; unclear D gene. This CDR3 has 12 residues. The germline V gene has CDR1 SGDLS and CDR2 YYNGEE. Trimming took 0 bases from V and 8 from J, leaving 7 bases between them. This CDR3 is CASSVEDGTQYF. CDR3 bases: TGTGCCAGCAGCGTAGAGGATGGTACGCAGTATTTT.

The count of this clone is one. The same CDR3 arises from other DNA sequences in this sample as well. The CDR3 here is CASSVEGTEAFF. The CDR3 nucleotides read TGTGCCAGCAGCGTAGAGGGGACTGAAGCTTTCTTT. This sequence joins TRBV9 and TRBJ1-1, with TRBD1 as a possible D gene (5 bases). The germline V and J ends were trimmed by 0 bases and 5 bases, with 5 bases remaining between them. From germline, CDR1 is SGDLS and CDR2 YYNGEE. This CDR3 is built from 12 residues.

The J gene is TRBJ2-1, the V gene TRBV7-8, with a tentative D call TRBD2 (7 bases). There are 16 residues in the CDR3. CDR1 SGHVS and CDR2 FQNEAQ come from the germline V gene. V was shortened by 5 bases and J by 5 bases, with 19 bases between the two germline ends. The CDR3 DNA follows: TGTGCCAGCAGCCAGCAGGGGAGGGGGATCCACAATGAGCAGTTCTTC. It is translated as CASSQQGRGIHNEQFF.

This chain connects TRBV4-1 to TRBJ1-1; D call uncertain. The V end was cut by 0 bases, the J end by 7 bases, with 15 bases between. CDR3 length equals 15 residues. CDR1 is MGHRA, CDR2 YSYEKL, per germline. CDR3 nucleotides: TGCGCCAGCAGCCAAGATGCGATTTTGAGCAGTGAAGCTTTCTTT. It codes for CASSQDAILSSEAFF.

The J gene is TRBJ2-2, the V gene TRBV27; D is unclear. There are 15 residues in the CDR3. V lost 5 bases, J lost 3 bases, and 13 bases lay in between. Germline V CDR1 and CDR2: MNHEY, SMNVEV (reference sequence). The CDR3 loop reads CASSHSRGYTGELFF. CDR3 coding DNA: TGTGCCAGCAGTCACTCTCGTGGGTACACCGGGGAGCTGTTTTTT.

The chain couples TRBV6-1 to TRBJ2-1; D is unresolved. Germline V lookup: CDR1 MNHNS, CDR2 SASEGT. V gave up 0 bases and J gave up 8 bases, with 5 bases separating them. The CDR3 totals 12 residues. CDR3 residues: CASSEALYEQFF. CDR3 nucleotides: TGTGCCAGCAGTGAAGCGTTGTATGAGCAGTTCTTC.

The chain is built from TRBV27 and TRBJ2-7; no clear D gene. CDR1 is MNHEY and CDR2 is SMNVEV in the germline V gene (reference sequence). V lost 6 bases, J lost 0 bases, and 12 bases lay in between. CDR3 length equals 14 residues. CDR3 protein: CASRAEDFSYEQYF. The DNA for the CDR3 is TGTGCCAGCAGGGCCGAGGATTTCTCCTACGAGCAGTACTTC.

This chain uses TRBV7-9 with TRBJ2-1, with 8 bases matching TRBD2. Germline values: CDR1 SEHNR, CDR2 FQNEAQ (reference sequence). The length of the CDR3 is 18 residues. Germline trimming cut 5 bases from V and 7 bases from J; bases unmatched to any gene: 19. CDR3 sequence: CASSGGGVAGGFSNEQFF. The DNA for the CDR3 is TGTGCCAGCAGCGGTGGTGGGGTTGCGGGAGGCTTTTCTAATGAGCAGTTCTTC.